Presented here are 22 T cell receptor beta chains from one specimen sequenced in a study of OX40 agonist ivuxolimab in advanced cancers. Libraries were constructed by the immunoSEQ multiplex PCR assay. TCRdb mirrors the immuneACCESS table, restricted to in-frame sequences. Some clones are absent from its copies; in checked studies, under half trace to an unresolved V gene, and the reason for the others is unknown. In this sample the table shows 77,000 or so clones, about 90% of which occur a single time. The ten largest clonotypes hold approximately 11% of the sample. Sequenced material: CD4+ or CD8+ T cells sorted from blood, taken in a trial of the OX40 agonist ivuxolimab. All receptors come from an adult with an advanced solid tumor such as melanoma, head and neck, liver or kidney cancer.

This rearrangement joins TRBV13 to TRBJ2-1; no firm D call. Deletions cut 8 bases from V and 7 bases from J, with 15 bases between. Germline CDR1 and CDR2: PRHDT and FYEKMQ (reference sequence). The CDR3 length is 13 residues. CDR3 region: CASAGPGWNEQFF. For the CDR3, the DNA is TGTGCCAGCGCCGGACCGGGTTGGAATGAGCAGTTCTTC.

The CDR3 loop is CASSSGVAEAFF. Written as DNA, the CDR3 is TGTGCCAGCAGCTCAGGGGTGGCTGAAGCTTTCTTT. V is TRBV13 and J is TRBJ1-1; possible D gene TRBD1, 6 bases. The germline CDR1 and CDR2 sequences are PRHDT and FYEKMQ (reference sequence). CDR3 length equals 12 residues. The V end lost 4 bases, the J end lost 6 bases, and 9 bases lay between the germline ends.

The chain uses TRBV27 and TRBJ2-2; no clear D. CDR3 length: 14 amino acids. V lost 4 bases, J lost 4 bases, and 10 bases lay in between. Germline CDR1 reads MNHEY; CDR2 reads SMNVEV (reference sequence). The CDR3 loop reads CASSYSSGTGELFF. In nucleotides, the CDR3 is TGTGCCAGCAGTTACTCGTCGGGCACCGGGGAGCTGTTTTTT.

The chain combines TRBV27 with TRBJ2-7, with D possibly TRBD1 on 6 matching bases. The length of the CDR3 is 14 residues. The V and J ends lost 3 bases and 1 base respectively, with 10 bases between them. CDR1 and CDR2 (germline): MNHEY, SMNVEV (reference sequence). In nucleotides, the CDR3 is TGTGCCAGCAGTTTTGAAGGGACATCCTACGAGCAGTACTTC. Translating it yields CASSFEGTSYEQYF.

About this clone: Sequence at one end of the junction differs from germline and may be a read error. The V and J genes are TRBV7-7 and TRBJ1-1; no reliable D call. The CDR3 sequence is 15 residues long. Germline CDR1 reads SSHAT; CDR2 reads FNYEAQ (reference sequence). CDR3 sequence (DNA): TGTGCTAGCAGCGTTCATTGCTGGCCGAACACTGAAGCTTTCTTT. This sequence encodes CASSVHCWPNTEAFF.

The chain links TRBV2 to TRBJ2-5, with D uncertain. The CDR3 covers 15 residues. In germline, CDR1 is SNHLY, CDR2 FYNNEI. Trimming left V 2 bases short and J 0 bases short, with 10 bases between. For the CDR3, the DNA is TGTGCCAGCAGTGAACGGGCAATGGACCAAGAGACCCAGTACTTC. Protein product: CASSERAMDQETQYF.

The chain links TRBV19 to TRBJ2-1; 15 positions match TRBD2. The CDR3 runs to 19 residues. CDR1 is LNHDA, CDR2 SQIVND, per germline (reference sequence). V shed 3 bases and J 3 bases; nucleotides not matched to a gene: 9. CDR3: CASSIAGLAGGTHYNEQFF. In nucleotides, the CDR3 is TGTGCCAGTAGTATCGCGGGACTAGCGGGGGGCACCCACTACAATGAGCAGTTCTTC.

The chain recombines TRBV27 with TRBJ2-7; 9 nucleotides match TRBD2. The germline V gene encodes CDR1 MNHEY and CDR2 SMNVEV (reference sequence). Unmatched junction bases numbered 5, after V lost 3 bases and J lost 5 bases. The CDR3 has 14 amino acids. The CDR3 here is CASSFGGGENEQYF. CDR3 bases: TGTGCCAGCAGTTTTGGCGGGGGGGAAAACGAGCAGTACTTC.

This chain links TRBV18 with TRBJ1-1; perhaps TRBD1 as D (6 bases). CDR3 length: 14 residues. With 6 bases removed from V and 0 bases from J, the gap between germline ends came to 11 bases. From germline, CDR1 is KGHSH and CDR2 LQKENI. CDR3 bases: TGTGCCAGCTCCCCCAGGGGACTGAACACTGAAGCTTTCTTT. Its translation: CASSPRGLNTEAFF.

This clone was counted once. In DNA form, the CDR3 reads TGCGCCAGCAGCCAAGATTTTGGACTAGCTAACTATGGCTACACCTTC. Protein: CASSQDFGLANYGYTF. The rearrangement uses TRBV4-3 and TRBJ1-2, with D unclear. The CDR3 length is 16 residues. V was clipped by 0 bases and J by 0 bases, with 11 bases between them. Per the germline V gene, CDR1 is LGHNA and CDR2 is YSLEER.

The V call is TRBV7-9, the J call TRBJ1-1; D possibly corresponds to TRBD1 (5 bases). V was pared by 1 base and J by 7 bases, with 16 bases between. Germline-derived CDR1 and CDR2 are SEHNR and FQNEAQ (reference sequence). The CDR3 length is 15 residues. Here the CDR3 DNA reads TGTGCCAGCAGCTTAGTCCGGGGCTCTTGGGATGAAGCTTTCTTT. Its translation: CASSLVRGSWDEAFF.

The rearrangement links TRBV5-4 to TRBJ1-5; D is undetermined. This CDR3 comprises 15 residues. Germline CDR1 reads SGHNT; CDR2 reads YYREEE (reference sequence). The V end was cut by 0 bases, the J end by 4 bases, with 11 bases between. CDR3 region: CASSLDGDPNQPQHF. The CDR3 DNA is TGTGCCAGCAGCTTGGATGGGGATCCGAATCAGCCCCAGCATTTT.

On this clone itself: Compared with germline, one end of the junction differs, possibly owing to a read error. This chain connects TRBV13 to TRBJ2-3; 7 bases map to TRBD2. Germline CDR1 PRHDT, CDR2 FYEKMQ (reference sequence). The CDR3 consists of 15 residues. The CDR3: CASSQESGGTDTQYF. The CDR3 nucleotides are TGCGCCAGCAGCCAAGAAAGCGGGGGCACAGATACGCAGTATTTT.

The V call is TRBV27, the J call TRBJ2-7; the D gene is possibly TRBD1 (5 bases). Germline V CDR1 and CDR2: MNHEY, SMNVEV (reference sequence). The CDR3 is 12 residues long. V lost 10 bases to trimming and J lost 3 bases, with 13 bases between them. In DNA form, the CDR3 reads TGTGCCACCCTAAACCAGGGCTACGAGCAGTACTTC. Translation: CATLNQGYEQYF.

V usage is TRBV9 and J usage is TRBJ2-7; 8 bases fit TRBD1. Per the germline V gene, CDR1 is SGDLS and CDR2 is YYNGEE. The CDR3 totals 15 residues. J lost 5 bases, V lost 0 bases, and 7 bases had no gene match. For the CDR3, the DNA is TGTGCCAGCAGCGTAGCTCGGACAGGGAACGACGAGCAGTACTTC. It is translated as CASSVARTGNDEQYF.

The rearrangement uses TRBV4-3 and TRBJ2-7, with 7 bases fitting TRBD1. V dropped 0 bases and J dropped 3; count of bases not matched to a gene: 5. The germline V gene encodes CDR1 LGHNA and CDR2 YSLEER. This CDR3 is built from 15 residues. The DNA of the CDR3 is TGCGCCAGCAGCCAAGAACAGGGGCGATTCTACGAGCAGTACTTC. This translates into CASSQEQGRFYEQYF.

The chain couples TRBV29-1 to TRBJ2-7; D call uncertain. The germline V gene encodes CDR1 SQVTM and CDR2 ANQGSEA. CDR3 size: 10 residues. The V gene lost 4 bases and the J gene lost 5 bases, with 6 bases spanning the gap. The CDR3 DNA is TGCAGCGTTGCTTCACACGAGCAGTACTTC. Amino acid sequence: CSVASHEQYF.

About this clone: The junction departs from the called germline gene at one end, perhaps through a read error. The chain employs TRBV2 and TRBJ2-7, with 14 bases identical to TRBD2. Germline V gene data show CDR1 as SNHLY and CDR2 as FYNNEI. This CDR3 region has 11 residues. The CDR3 bases are TGTGCCAGCAGCGAGGGACTAGCGGGAGCCTTC. The encoded protein is CASSEGLAGAF.

The chain joins TRBV9 to TRBJ1-5, with D possibly TRBD1 on 6 matching bases. This CDR3 is built from 15 residues. Trimming took 2 bases from V and 2 from J, leaving 11 bases between them. Per germline, CDR1 SGDLS and CDR2 YYNGEE. In nucleotides, the CDR3 is TGTGCCAGCAGCGTTGGGGGGCTTGGCAATCAGCCCCAGCATTTT. Its protein is CASSVGGLGNQPQHF.

The rearrangement joins TRBV4-1 to TRBJ2-7; D is undetermined. The CDR3 totals 14 residues. The V gene lost 1 base and the J gene lost 0 bases, with 7 bases spanning the gap. Germline CDR1 is MGHRA and CDR2 is YSYEKL. CDR3 sequence reads: CASSQGLSSYEQYF. The DNA of the CDR3 is TGCGCCAGCAGCCAAGGGCTGAGCTCCTACGAGCAGTACTTC.

The chain carries TRBV7-9 and TRBJ2-2, with D unclear. This CDR3 has 14 residues. Trimming left V 5 bases short and J 1 base short, with 8 bases between. CDR1 is SEHNR, CDR2 FQNEAQ, per germline (reference sequence). The CDR3 reads CASSAVLNTGELFF. The CDR3 region has the DNA TGTGCCAGCAGCGCGGTATTGAACACCGGGGAGCTGTTTTTT.

This sequence joins TRBV9 and TRBJ2-5; D is tentatively TRBD1 or TRBD2 (7 bases each). The germline CDR1 and CDR2 sequences are SGDLS and YYNGEE. The ends were cut back, 4 bases at V and 7 bases at J, with 11 bases in the middle. The CDR3 covers 12 residues. CDR3 amino acids: CASSPRGGTQYF. CDR3 nucleotides: TGTGCCAGCAGCCCCAGGGGGGGGACCCAGTACTTC.